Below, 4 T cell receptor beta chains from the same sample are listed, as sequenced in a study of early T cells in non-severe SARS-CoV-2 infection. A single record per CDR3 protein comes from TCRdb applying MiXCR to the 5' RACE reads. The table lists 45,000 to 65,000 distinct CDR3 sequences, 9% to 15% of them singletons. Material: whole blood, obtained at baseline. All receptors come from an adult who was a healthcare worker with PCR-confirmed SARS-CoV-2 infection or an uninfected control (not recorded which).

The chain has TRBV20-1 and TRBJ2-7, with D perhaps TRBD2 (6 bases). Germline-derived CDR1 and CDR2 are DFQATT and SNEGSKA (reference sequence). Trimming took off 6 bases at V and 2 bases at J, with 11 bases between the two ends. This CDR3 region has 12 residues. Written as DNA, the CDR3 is TGCAGTGCCGTAGCGGAAACCTACGAGCAGTACTTC. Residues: CSAVAETYEQYF.

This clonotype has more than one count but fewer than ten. CDR3 sequence (DNA): TGTGCCAGCTCATCTAGACTAGCGCTGCTCTACGAGCAGTACTTC. Translated: CASSSRLALLYEQYF. The V and J genes are TRBV18 and TRBJ2-7, with 8 bases lining up with TRBD2. CDR1 and CDR2 from the germline V gene are KGHSH and LQKENI. V shed 5 bases, J shed 3 bases, and the junction held 9 bases outside the gene matches. This CDR3 has 15 residues.

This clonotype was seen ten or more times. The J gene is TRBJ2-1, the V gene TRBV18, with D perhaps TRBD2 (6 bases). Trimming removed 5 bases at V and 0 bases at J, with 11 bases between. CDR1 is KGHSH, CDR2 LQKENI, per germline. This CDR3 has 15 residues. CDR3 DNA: TGTGCCAGCTCAATAGCGGAAAGCTCCTACAATGAGCAGTTCTTC. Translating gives CASSIAESSYNEQFF.

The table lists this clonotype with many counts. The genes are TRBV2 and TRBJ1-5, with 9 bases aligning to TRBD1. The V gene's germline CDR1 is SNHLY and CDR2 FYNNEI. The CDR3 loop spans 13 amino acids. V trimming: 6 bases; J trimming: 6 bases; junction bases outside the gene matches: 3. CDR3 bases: TGTGCCAGCAGAGGACAGGGGACTCAGCCCCAGCATTTT. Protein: CASRGQGTQPQHF.